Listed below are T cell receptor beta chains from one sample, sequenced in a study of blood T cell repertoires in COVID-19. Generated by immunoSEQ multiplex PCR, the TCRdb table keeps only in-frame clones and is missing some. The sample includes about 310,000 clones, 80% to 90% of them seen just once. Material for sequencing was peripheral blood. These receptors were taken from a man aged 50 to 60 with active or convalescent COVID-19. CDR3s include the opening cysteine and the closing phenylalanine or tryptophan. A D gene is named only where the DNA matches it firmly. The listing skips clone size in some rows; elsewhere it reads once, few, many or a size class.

DNA: TGTGCCAGCAGTGATGTCGCCCGGACTGAAGCTTTCTTT
CDR3: CASSDVARTEAFF
V: TRBV2
J: TRBJ1-1
D: NA
size: NA

DNA: TGTGCCAGCAGCTTAGCCTACCAAGAGACCCAGTACTTC
CDR3: CASSLAYQETQYF
V: TRBV7-2
J: TRBJ2-5
D: NA
size: few

DNA: TGCAGCGTTCTTAAGGGGGAGGAGACCCAGTACTTC
CDR3: CSVLKGEETQYF
V: TRBV29-1
J: TRBJ2-5
D: NA
size: NA

DNA: TGCGCCAGCAGCCAGGATCCGGGACTCTCCACCATATATTTT
CDR3: CASSQDPGLSTIYF
V: TRBV4-3
J: TRBJ1-3
D: NA
size: NA

DNA: TGCGCCAGCAGCCAAGAAGCGCGGGCAGGGGATTACAATGAGCAGTTCTTC
CDR3: CASSQEARAGDYNEQFF
V: TRBV4-1
J: TRBJ2-1
D: NA
size: NA

DNA: TGTGCCGAAAGCGGGACGACATCCACTGAAGCTTTCTTT
CDR3: CAESGTTSTEAFF
V: TRBV2
J: TRBJ1-1
D: NA
size: once

DNA: TGTGCCAGCAGCCCTAGCGGGGGGGCAGATACGCAGTATTTT
CDR3: CASSPSGGADTQYF
V: TRBV3-1/TRBV3-2
J: TRBJ2-3
D: TRBD2
size: NA

DNA: TGCGCCAGCAGCCAAACTCCCGGGCGGGAGGTATACAATGAGCAGTTCTTC
CDR3: CASSQTPGREVYNEQFF
V: TRBV4-1
J: TRBJ2-1
D: TRBD2
size: NA

DNA: TGTGCCAGCAACCCTTATACAGGGGGAAAGGAAAAACTGTTTTTT
CDR3: CASNPYTGGKEKLFF
V: TRBV6-5
J: TRBJ1-4
D: TRBD1
size: NA

DNA: TGTGCCACCCAGGGACAGTCCTACGAGCAGTACTTC
CDR3: CATQGQSYEQYF
V: TRBV28
J: TRBJ2-7
D: TRBD1
size: NA

DNA: TGTGCCAGCAGCTCCACCCGGTACGAGCAGTACTTC
CDR3: CASSSTRYEQYF
V: TRBV5-8
J: TRBJ2-7
D: NA
size: NA

DNA: TGCAGTGCTAGTGCTAGCGGAAGGGCCCCGGAGAATACGCAGTATTTT
CDR3: CSASASGRAPENTQYF
V: TRBV20-1
J: TRBJ2-3
D: TRBD2
size: NA

DNA: TGTGCCAGCAGCTTGGAAGGAGGCCTGGGGGCGAGACTGTTTTTT
CDR3: CASSLEGGLGARLFF
V: TRBV5-5
J: TRBJ1-4
D: NA
size: NA

DNA: TGCGCCAGCAGCTGGAGAGGGGGCTCAGGAAACACTGAAGCTTTCTTT
CDR3: CASSWRGGSGNTEAFF
V: TRBV5-1
J: TRBJ1-1
D: TRBD1
size: NA

DNA: TGTGCCACCAGTGATGGTGCCGGGAAGCGGCAGTTCTTC
CDR3: CATSDGAGKRQFF
V: TRBV24-1
J: TRBJ2-1
D: NA
size: NA

DNA: TGTGCCAGCAGCTTAGGATCTGGGACACTGTTGAATCAGCCCCAGCATTTT
CDR3: CASSLGSGTLLNQPQHF
V: TRBV7-2
J: TRBJ1-5
D: NA
size: NA

DNA: TGCGCCAGCAGCCAAAGTCCCCTTCCGACAGGAATCTATGGCTACACCTTC
CDR3: CASSQSPLPTGIYGYTF
V: TRBV4-1
J: TRBJ1-2
D: NA
size: NA

DNA: TGTGCCAGCAGATTCGGGACAGCAGGAGATACGCAGTATTTT
CDR3: CASRFGTAGDTQYF
V: TRBV6-5
J: TRBJ2-3
D: TRBD1
size: few

DNA: TGTGCCAGCAGTGACACTGGAAACACCATATATTTT
CDR3: CASSDTGNTIYF
V: TRBV7-9
J: TRBJ1-3
D: NA
size: once

DNA: TGTGCCAGCAGTGATGGGTGGGCGCGACAGCCCCAGCATTTT
CDR3: CASSDGWARQPQHF
V: TRBV2
J: TRBJ1-5
D: NA
size: NA

DNA: TGTGCCAGCAGCTTGTCCGGGACATTCCGCGAAAGGGACTTC
CDR3: CASSLSGTFRERDF
V: TRBV5-8
J: TRBJ2-4
D: NA
size: NA

DNA: TGTGCCACCAGTGCAACAGGGGAACACAATGAGCAGTTCTTC
CDR3: CATSATGEHNEQFF
V: TRBV24-1
J: TRBJ2-1
D: TRBD1
size: NA

DNA: TGTGCCTGGAGTGTAAGCGGCAGCCATGGCTACACCTTC
CDR3: CAWSVSGSHGYTF
V: TRBV30
J: TRBJ1-2
D: NA
size: few

DNA: TGCGCCAGCAGCCAAGTCTTAACCGGACAGGCTAATTCACCCCTCCACTTT
CDR3: CASSQVLTGQANSPLHF
V: TRBV4-3
J: TRBJ1-6
D: TRBD1
size: NA

DNA: TGCAGTGCTAGGCGGGAGACCCAGTACTTC
CDR3: CSARRETQYF
V: TRBV20-1
J: TRBJ2-5
D: NA
size: NA

DNA: TGTGCCAGTAGTATAGAGGAACAGAGCCCCGTCTTT
CDR3: CASSIEEQSPVF
V: TRBV19
J: TRBJ1-1
D: NA
size: NA

DNA: TGTGCCAGCACCCCAACAAAGTACCGCTATGGCTACACCTTC
CDR3: CASTPTKYRYGYTF
V: TRBV2
J: TRBJ1-2
D: NA
size: NA

DNA: TGTGCCAGCAGTTTAAACAGGGGTGGCGACACCATATATTTT
CDR3: CASSLNRGGDTIYF
V: TRBV28
J: TRBJ1-3
D: TRBD1
size: NA

DNA: TGTGCCAGCAGCCGGGACAGCTACACTGAAGCTTTCTTT
CDR3: CASSRDSYTEAFF
V: TRBV12-3/TRBV12-4
J: TRBJ1-1
D: TRBD1
size: NA

DNA: TGTGCCAGCAGCTTAGAAGGACTAGCGGGAAGAGATACGCAGTATTTT
CDR3: CASSLEGLAGRDTQYF
V: TRBV7-8
J: TRBJ2-3
D: TRBD2
size: NA

DNA: TGTGCCAGCAGTTTGGAGGGGTGGGAAGAGACCCAGTACTTC
CDR3: CASSLEGWEETQYF
V: TRBV28
J: TRBJ2-5
D: NA
size: NA

DNA: TGTGCCAGCAGCTTAAGGACAGGGACCAACTATGGCTACACCTTC
CDR3: CASSLRTGTNYGYTF
V: TRBV7-8
J: TRBJ1-2
D: TRBD1
size: NA

DNA: TGTGCCAGCAGTTTAGCTAGCGGGAGGGGCGAGCAGTACTTC
CDR3: CASSLASGRGEQYF
V: TRBV28
J: TRBJ2-7
D: TRBD2
size: NA

DNA: TGTGCCAGCAGCCTGGAGGGAAACTATGGCTACACCTTC
CDR3: CASSLEGNYGYTF
V: TRBV4-2
J: TRBJ1-2
D: NA
size: NA

DNA: TGCAGCGCCGGGACAGGGGGCGCGGGGCAGTACTTC
CDR3: CSAGTGGAGQYF
V: TRBV29-1
J: TRBJ2-7
D: TRBD1
size: NA

DNA: TGTGCCAGCAGCCTGCTAGGGGGCAGGGGTGGTGAGCAGTTCTTC
CDR3: CASSLLGGRGGEQFF
V: TRBV7-2
J: TRBJ2-1
D: TRBD1
size: NA

DNA: TGTGCCAGCGTTTTTAAGCCTGGGAGGAACTATGGCTACACCTTC
CDR3: CASVFKPGRNYGYTF
V: TRBV6-5
J: TRBJ1-2
D: NA
size: once

DNA: TGTGCCAGCAGCTTTTCTAGCGGGGGGCCTACCTTAACCTACGAGCAGTACTTC
CDR3: CASSFSSGGPTLTYEQYF
V: TRBV7-2
J: TRBJ2-7
D: TRBD2
size: NA

DNA: TGTGCCAGCAGTTACAGGGGGCTGGCTTTCTTT
CDR3: CASSYRGLAFF
V: TRBV6-5
J: TRBJ1-1
D: TRBD1
size: NA

DNA: TGTGCCACGGGACTAGCGGGAGAAGAGACCCAGTACTTC
CDR3: CATGLAGEETQYF
V: TRBV13
J: TRBJ2-5
D: TRBD2
size: NA

DNA: TGTGCCAGCAGCCCTCACCCGACAGCAACTAATGAAAAACTGTTTTTT
CDR3: CASSPHPTATNEKLFF
V: TRBV7-2
J: TRBJ1-4
D: NA
size: once

DNA: TGTGCCAGCATCAACGGCGGGGGTCTTTACTCTGGGGCCAACGTCCTGACTTTC
CDR3: CASINGGGLYSGANVLTF
V: TRBV28
J: TRBJ2-6
D: TRBD2
size: NA

DNA: TGTGCCAGCAGCTCCTCGGGACAGATTTACGAGCAGTACTTC
CDR3: CASSSSGQIYEQYF
V: TRBV7-9
J: TRBJ2-7
D: TRBD1
size: NA

DNA: TGTGCCAGTAGTGTAACAGGGGAAGGGACCCAGTACTTC
CDR3: CASSVTGEGTQYF
V: TRBV19
J: TRBJ2-5
D: TRBD1
size: few

DNA: TGTGCCAGCAGCCCCCCTCGGACTAGCGGGAGAGGAATTGAGCAGTTCTTC
CDR3: CASSPPRTSGRGIEQFF
V: TRBV7-3
J: TRBJ2-1
D: TRBD2
size: once

DNA: TGTGCCAGCAGTTACTCTATCGGAGCCTTGGCTGAAAAACTGTTTTTT
CDR3: CASSYSIGALAEKLFF
V: TRBV6-5
J: TRBJ1-4
D: NA
size: NA

DNA: TGTGCCAGCAGCGCAGGGGGACAGGGGTCTAGCTATGGCTACACCTTC
CDR3: CASSAGGQGSSYGYTF
V: TRBV7-9
J: TRBJ1-2
D: TRBD1
size: NA

DNA: TGTGCCAGCAAGCTTCGGCAGGGGCTCTACGAGCAGTACTTC
CDR3: CASKLRQGLYEQYF
V: TRBV2
J: TRBJ2-7
D: NA
size: NA

DNA: TGTGCCAGCAGTGACAGGGGCGCCGGGGAGCTGTTTTTT
CDR3: CASSDRGAGELFF
V: TRBV2
J: TRBJ2-2
D: NA
size: once

DNA: TGTGCCAGTAGTGCCCCCGGGACTAGAATTAATGAGCAGTTCTTC
CDR3: CASSAPGTRINEQFF
V: TRBV19
J: TRBJ2-1
D: TRBD2
size: NA

DNA: TGTGCCAGCAGCATTACAGGGGGCGAAGAAGCTTTCTTT
CDR3: CASSITGGEEAFF
V: TRBV11-2
J: TRBJ1-1
D: TRBD1
size: NA

DNA: TGTGCCAGCAGTCCAGGGGGACCCACCGGGGAGCTGTTTTTT
CDR3: CASSPGGPTGELFF
V: TRBV28
J: TRBJ2-2
D: TRBD1
size: once

DNA: TGTGCCATCCGGACAGGCCCTAATTCACCCCTCCACTTT
CDR3: CAIRTGPNSPLHF
V: TRBV6-1
J: TRBJ1-6
D: TRBD1
size: NA

DNA: TGTGCCAGCAGCCAACAACGGGGGACCAACACAGATACGCAGTATTTT
CDR3: CASSQQRGTNTDTQYF
V: TRBV14
J: TRBJ2-3
D: NA
size: once

DNA: TGTGCCTGGAGAGGACTAGCGGGAGGCACCGAAAGCTCCTACAATGAGCAGTTCTTC
CDR3: CAWRGLAGGTESSYNEQFF
V: TRBV30
J: TRBJ2-1
D: TRBD2
size: NA

DNA: TGTGCCAGCAGCTTTAGGCTAGCGGGAGATAATGAGCAGTTCTTC
CDR3: CASSFRLAGDNEQFF
V: TRBV7-9
J: TRBJ2-1
D: TRBD2
size: NA

DNA: TGTGCCAGCAGTCCCAGGGGGGAGGACTCACCCCTCCACTTT
CDR3: CASSPRGEDSPLHF
V: TRBV6-5
J: TRBJ1-6
D: TRBD1
size: NA

DNA: TGTGCCAGCAGACGGACAGGGTGGGACACTGAAGCTTTCTTT
CDR3: CASRRTGWDTEAFF
V: TRBV6-5
J: TRBJ1-1
D: TRBD1
size: once

DNA: TGTGCCAGCAGAGCTTCAGGGGCCAACGTCCTGACTTTC
CDR3: CASRASGANVLTF
V: TRBV28
J: TRBJ2-6
D: NA
size: NA

DNA: TGTGCCAGCAGTTTTCAGAACACTGAAGCTTTCTTT
CDR3: CASSFQNTEAFF
V: TRBV28
J: TRBJ1-1
D: NA
size: NA